These 4 T cell receptor beta chains share one sample of origin, sequenced in a study of sequential checkpoint blockade in melanoma. Stated treatment: randomized to nivolumab then ipilimumab (arm A) or the reverse (arm B). Repertoires were generated with immunoSEQ multiplex PCR, while TCRdb's copy carries only in-frame clones and drops some. The profile shows some 32,000 clones, approximately 81% of them singletons. The input for sequencing was CD8+ T cells sorted from blood (inferred from file names), taken from a patient given nivolumab and ipilimumab in sequence. The receptor source for this set is a human donor with melanoma.

V usage is TRBV5-4 and J usage is TRBJ1-1; no firm D call. This CDR3 comprises 15 residues. Germline V gene data show CDR1 as SGHNT and CDR2 as YYREEE (reference sequence). V was cut by 6 bases and J by 6 bases, with 21 bases left in between. The chain's CDR3 is CASTYPTEGKAEAFF. CDR3 DNA sequence: TGTGCCAGCACCTACCCCACGGAGGGAAAGGCTGAAGCTTTCTTT.

J is TRBJ2-7 and V is TRBV7-9, with no clear D. CDR1 is SEHNR and CDR2 is FQNEAQ in the germline V gene (reference sequence). V lost 0 bases and J 4 bases, leaving 10 bases between the germline ends. The CDR3 has 14 amino acids. The CDR3 coding sequence is TGTGCCAGCAGCTTAGCCGGCGGCGCTTACGAGCAGTACTTC. As protein: CASSLAGGAYEQYF.

The chain carries TRBV2 and TRBJ1-4, with a possible D match to TRBD1 (6 bases). This CDR3 contains 15 residues. Germline-derived CDR1 and CDR2 are SNHLY and FYNNEI. Trimming removed 4 bases from V and 4 bases from J, with 13 bases in between. The CDR3 sequence is CASSGSGQLNEKLFF. CDR3 coding DNA: TGTGCCAGCAGTGGTAGTGGACAGCTTAATGAAAAACTGTTTTTT.

This chain connects TRBV14 to TRBJ2-5; 9 bases agree with TRBD2. Near its end, the DNA agrees better with TRBJ2-7, so the J call may be wrong. Germline assignment: CDR1 SGHDN and CDR2 FVKESK. The CDR3 spans 15 residues. This chain's CDR3 is CASSRPAGGIYEQYF. CDR3 bases: TGTGCCAGCAGCCGTCCCGCGGGGGGGATCTACGAGCAGTACTTC.